This TCR beta chain was retrieved from a study of cytomegalovirus exposure and HLA in healthy donors. Study-level information: As released early, the data held 75 million to 90 million unique TCRs from HLA-typed donors. Study-level findings and limits: A missense variant in DCLRE1C was later tied to TCR beta V- and J-gene trimming. Specific recognition of CMV antigens was confirmed in vitro for a few chains (all CMV-associated). DRB1 had the most TCR associations and HLA-C the fewest, a later analysis found, with rates varying by HLA locus.

PCR primers comprised 60 Vbeta and 13 Jbeta primers. Profiled with immunoSEQ multiplex PCR; TCRdb holds only in-frame clones, not every one. Of 100,000 or so clones listed, 75% to 80% are singletons. A note on this clone: The antigen remains unidentified.

Trimming took 6 bases from V and 3 from J, leaving 8 bases between them. The CDR3 runs to 12 residues. Germline V gene lookup returns CDR1 MDHEN and CDR2 SYDVKM. The sample taken for sequencing was PBMCs. This TCR was recovered from a middle-aged woman in good health and CMV-seropositive. The chain employs TRBV28 and TRBJ1-2; D ambiguous. CDR3 DNA: TGTGCCAGCAGACCAGACTACTATGGCTACACCTTC. Protein product: CASRPDYYGYTF.